A single sample is the source of the 17 T cell receptor beta chains below, sequenced in a study of T cells in Graves' hyperthyroidism and ophthalmopathy. The investigators amplified TCR beta CDR3 regions from RNA transcripts. HTBI primers drove first-round RT-PCR of the TCR CDR3. From the multiplex PCR reads, TCRdb called clonotypes with MiXCR, one entry per CDR3 protein. The sample records about 350,000 distinct CDR3 sequences, approximately 15% being singletons. The sample consisted of blood. These receptors were collected from a middle-aged woman with Graves' ophthalmopathy.

The table lists this clonotype with many counts. The rearrangement uses TRBV5-1 and TRBJ2-7; the D is unclear. V lost 3 bases, J lost 7 bases, and 11 bases lay in between. Looked up from germline, CDR1 is SGHRS and CDR2 is YFSETQ. The CDR3 has 12 amino acids. The CDR3 coding sequence is TGCGCCAGCAGCTCAAGGGCCGAAGAGCAGTACTTC. Translating it yields CASSSRAEEQYF.

This clonotype showed up just a few times. This chain connects TRBV6-1 to TRBJ2-3, with TRBD1 identical over 10 bases. This CDR3 has 14 amino acids. V lost 7 bases and J lost 3; bases outside the gene matches: 4. CDR1 and CDR2 from the germline V gene are MNHNS and SASEGT. The CDR3 DNA follows: TGTGCCAGCACGGGACAGGGGTGGACAGATACGCAGTATTTT. Translated: CASTGQGWTDTQYF.

This clonotype was counted ten times or more. The chain employs TRBV24-1 and TRBJ2-3, with a tentative D call TRBD1 (5 bases). The CDR3 length is 14 residues. Germline CDR1 and CDR2: KGHDR and SFDVKD. Trimming cost V 4 bases and J 3 bases, with 10 bases left between them. The CDR3: CATSDPTATDTQYF. CDR3 in DNA: TGTGCCACCAGTGACCCGACAGCTACAGATACGCAGTATTTT.

Comments on this clonotype: A much larger clone differs by one base, so this may be a read error. The V call is TRBV20-1, the J call TRBJ2-1; D gene ambiguous. The germline V gene encodes CDR1 DFQATT and CDR2 SNEGSKA (reference sequence). The CDR3 contains 12 residues. Trimming left V 1 base short and J 6 bases short, with 7 bases between. As DNA, the CDR3 is TGCAGTGCTAGAGCCCAACTCAATGAGCAGTTCTTC. Its translation is CSARAQLNEQFF.

The chain links TRBV20-1 to TRBJ2-5; D unclear. Trimming pared 5 bases from V and 4 bases from J, leaving 11 bases between. CDR1 is DFQATT and CDR2 is SNEGSKA in the germline V gene (reference sequence). This CDR3 is built from 12 residues. Here the CDR3 reads CSARPDGETQYF. CDR3 DNA sequence: TGCAGTGCTCGACCGGACGGAGAGACCCAGTACTTC.

There are many counts of this clonotype. This sequence joins TRBV24-1 and TRBJ2-1, with D possibly being TRBD1 (5 bases). Trimming left V 9 bases short and J 3 bases short, with 8 bases between. The V gene's germline CDR1 is KGHDR and CDR2 SFDVKD. The CDR3 runs to 12 residues. The CDR3 nucleotides read TGTGCCACCGGGCAGGGCTACAATGAGCAGTTCTTC. Translated, it gives CATGQGYNEQFF.

The CDR3 DNA reads as TGTGCCAGCAATCAGGGAGAGAGGTATGGCTACACCTTC. The encoded protein is CASNQGERYGYTF. The chain joins TRBV6-1 to TRBJ1-2; D perhaps matches TRBD1 (5 bases). Trimming took 7 bases from V and 5 from J, leaving 14 bases between them. Germline CDR1 is MNHNS and CDR2 is SASEGT. The CDR3 sequence is 13 residues long.

This clonotype came up once. A read error may be the cause here, since a much bigger clone is one base away. Lacking the conserved final phenylalanine or tryptophan, this CDR3 likely reflects a read error. The J gene is TRBJ1-1, the V gene TRBV20-1, with a weak D call TRBD1 (5 bases). There are 13 residues in the CDR3. The germline V and J ends were trimmed by 7 bases and 1 base, with 13 bases remaining between them. Germline loops: CDR1 DFQATT, CDR2 SNEGSKA (reference sequence). CDR3 DNA sequence: TGCAGTGTGTCCGGGACGGCGAACACTGAAGCTTTCTCT. Translation: CSVSGTANTEAFS.

This clonotype was counted ten times or more. J is TRBJ2-4 and V is TRBV5-6; tentative D call: TRBD2 (5 bases). Germline V gene sequence: CDR1 SGHDT, CDR2 YYEEEE. Trimming cost V 2 bases and J 6 bases, with 9 bases left between them. The CDR3 loop spans 13 amino acids. DNA for the CDR3: TGTGCCAGCAGCTTTCGGGGAGTAAACATTCAGTACTTC. Its translation: CASSFRGVNIQYF.

This clonotype was picked up many times. The rearrangement uses TRBV15 and TRBJ2-5, with D unclear. CDR1 and CDR2 (germline): LNHNV, YYDKDF (reference sequence). The CDR3 is 14 amino acids. The V gene lost 1 base and the J gene lost 5 bases, with 11 bases spanning the gap. As DNA, the CDR3 is TGTGCCACCAGCAGAGGGTTTACGATTGAGACCCAGTACTTC. Protein product: CATSRGFTIETQYF.

This clonotype was seen a handful of times. The J gene is TRBJ1-2, the V gene TRBV29-1; possible D gene TRBD1, 6 bases. The CDR3 loop spans 14 amino acids. The ends were cut back, 6 bases at V and 10 bases at J, with 24 bases in the middle. The germline V gene encodes CDR1 SQVTM and CDR2 ANQGSEA. The CDR3 spells CSVKRPGAQGTYTF. CDR3 coding DNA: TGCAGCGTAAAAAGACCGGGGGCCCAGGGGACCTACACCTTC.

Note on this clonotype: A much larger clone sits a single nucleotide away, making a read error possible. J is TRBJ2-1 and V is TRBV12-5, with no clear D. Germline values: CDR1 LGHNT, CDR2 FRNRAP. The CDR3 runs to 11 residues. CDR3 protein: CASGYHNERFF. The CDR3 DNA follows: TGTGCTAGTGGGTATCACAATGAGCGGTTCTTC.

In this sample, this clonotype turned up a few times. The V gene is TRBV5-1, the J gene TRBJ1-1; maybe TRBD1 (5 bases). The CDR3 is 14 residues long. V lost 6 bases to trimming and J lost 1 base, with 13 bases between them. Germline CDR1 is SGHRS and CDR2 is YFSETQ. CDR3 sequence reads: CASTSGGGNTEAFF. Here the CDR3 DNA reads TGCGCCAGCACCTCTGGCGGGGGGAACACTGAAGCTTTCTTT.

This clonotype was found many times. The chain is built from TRBV20-1 and TRBJ2-3; 7 bases are a match to TRBD2. Germline V gene sequence: CDR1 DFQATT, CDR2 SNEGSKA (reference sequence). The J segment lost 2 bases and the V segment lost 6 bases, leaving 14 bases of the junction unmatched. This CDR3 has 16 amino acids. The CDR3 protein is CSAHPGSLAATDTQYF. CDR3 nucleotide sequence: TGCAGTGCCCACCCCGGATCGCTAGCGGCCACAGATACGCAGTATTTT.

Many counts were recorded for this clonotype. The chain joins TRBV2 to TRBJ1-1; D is uncertain. V was clipped by 7 bases and J by 6 bases, with 15 bases between them. The CDR3 covers 13 residues. Per germline, CDR1 SNHLY and CDR2 FYNNEI. CDR3 region: CASTPGPTSEAFF. In DNA form, the CDR3 reads TGTGCCAGCACACCCGGGCCTACTTCTGAAGCTTTCTTT.

Note on this clonotype: One end of the junction does not line up with germline, which may come from a read error. The rearrangement uses TRBV12-3 or TRBV12-4 and TRBJ1-1; TRBD1 agrees at 7 bases. This CDR3 is 13 amino acids long. CDR3 DNA sequence: TGTGCCAGCAGCTTTCACCAGGGGGGTGAAGTTTTCTTT. Translation: CASSFHQGGEVFF.

This clonotype has a handful of counts. The gene calls are TRBV20-1 and TRBJ2-3; TRBD2 matches at 13 bases. V lost 4 bases and J lost 6; bases outside the gene matches: 4. This CDR3 is built from 14 residues. Germline V gene sequence: CDR1 DFQATT, CDR2 SNEGSKA (reference sequence). The CDR3 region has the DNA TGCAGTGCTACCCTGACTAGCGGGAGGGATACGCAGTATTTT. Its translation is CSATLTSGRDTQYF.